This entry lists 18 T cell receptor beta chains sequenced from one sample in a study of Ad26.COV2.S vaccination and SARS-CoV-2 variants (TCRdb year 2021). Interpreted using the paper, the treatment or condition label stands for: around 19 received Ad26.COV2.S at low or high dose, single or two shots; about 5 received placebo; per-sample allocation not given. For vaccine and placebo recipients, repertoires were sequenced using samples collected on day 63 after the first injection. The library was obtained by the immunoSEQ multiplex PCR assay. TCRdb carries this immuneACCESS record with in-frame sequences only. Its versions omit some clonotypes, under half of them owing to an unresolved V gene in the studies checked, with the rest unexplained. For this sample the table gives a few hundred thousand clones, of which roughly 88% were detected only once. The ten largest clones take up about 5.4% of the sample.

This specimen was peripheral blood, taken in a trial of Ad26.COV2.S vaccine versus placebo. All receptors come from a person aged 18-65 years who received the Ad26.COV2.S COVID-19 vaccine or a placebo.

CDR3 in DNA: TGTGCCAGTAGTATGGCCCGGTCGGGGGCGGGTGAAAAACTGTTTTTT. It specifies CASSMARSGAGEKLFF. The chain is built from TRBV19 and TRBJ1-4; D might be TRBD1 (6 bases). CDR3 length: 16 amino acids. Looked up from germline, CDR1 is LNHDA and CDR2 is SQIVND (reference sequence). V was trimmed by 3 bases and J by 7 bases, leaving 18 bases between them.

V and J are TRBV6-5 and TRBJ1-1, with D tentatively TRBD1 (6 bases). The CDR3 covers 13 residues. The V end lost 6 bases, the J end lost 4 bases, and 12 bases lay between the germline ends. Germline CDR1 MNHEY, CDR2 SVGAGI. CDR3 amino acids: CASSRTDLTEAFF. For the CDR3, the DNA is TGTGCCAGCAGCCGGACAGATCTCACTGAAGCTTTCTTT.

The chain is built from TRBV4-3 and TRBJ1-2, with D possibly matching TRBD1 (6 bases). The CDR3 consists of 16 residues. V was cut by 1 base and J by 8 bases, with 20 bases left in between. Germline CDR1 is LGHNA and CDR2 is YSLEER. The CDR3 sequence is CASSQGSSGGLKGYTF. The CDR3 nucleotides read TGCGCCAGCAGCCAAGGGAGTTCCGGGGGGCTAAAAGGCTACACCTTC.

The rearrangement uses TRBV6-1 and TRBJ2-2, with 10 bases lining up with TRBD2. Germline V gene sequence: CDR1 MNHNS, CDR2 SASEGT. The ends lost 1 base at V and 0 bases at J; junction bases unmatched: 5. The CDR3 is made up of 18 amino acids. This chain's CDR3 is CASSEVFLAGANTGELFF. The CDR3 DNA sequence: TGTGCCAGCAGTGAAGTATTCCTAGCGGGAGCGAACACCGGGGAGCTGTTTTTT.

The rearrangement uses TRBV2 and TRBJ1-3; 9 nucleotides match TRBD1. Per germline, CDR1 SNHLY and CDR2 FYNNEI. CDR3 size: 18 residues. The V gene end was trimmed by 6 bases and the J gene end by 1 base; junction bases not matched to a gene: 13. DNA for the CDR3: TGTGCCAGCAGGGGTAGACTCCGGGACAGGGAGTCTGGAAACACCATATATTTT. Protein: CASRGRLRDRESGNTIYF.

This sequence joins TRBV7-9 and TRBJ1-2; unclear D gene. The CDR3 totals 13 residues. Per the germline V gene, CDR1 is SEHNR and CDR2 is FQNEAQ (reference sequence). V was clipped by 6 bases and J by 4 bases, with 12 bases between them. As DNA, the CDR3 is TGTGCCAGCAGTTCAGCAGTGCCCTATGGCTACACCTTC. This codes for CASSSAVPYGYTF.

The genes are TRBV27 and TRBJ2-3; D may match TRBD1 or TRBD2 (5 bases each). Trimming shortened V by 9 bases and J by 5 bases, and 18 bases separated the two germline ends. The CDR3 loop spans 14 amino acids. CDR1 and CDR2 from the germline V gene are MNHEY and SMNVEV (reference sequence). CDR3 in DNA: TGTGCCAGTACAGGAGGACTGCCCGAAGATACGCAGTATTTT. Protein sequence: CASTGGLPEDTQYF.

This chain uses TRBV7-9 with TRBJ2-7; TRBD2 is a possible D gene (6 bases). This CDR3 is 12 amino acids long. V lost 5 bases to trimming and J lost 7 bases, with 12 bases between them. CDR1 SEHNR and CDR2 FQNEAQ come from the germline V gene (reference sequence). The CDR3 DNA sequence: TGTGCCAGCAGCGGGACTTCCAAGGAGCAGTACGTC. Translating gives CASSGTSKEQYV.

Concerning this clone: Within the sample, other DNA sequences also encode this same CDR3. This sequence joins TRBV18 and TRBJ1-1; no definite D call. The CDR3 covers 14 residues. The germline V gene has CDR1 KGHSH and CDR2 LQKENI. V dropped 1 base and J dropped 2 bases, with 8 bases sitting between them. CDR3 DNA sequence: TGTGCCAGCTCACCACAAGGCCTCAACACTGAAGCTTTCTTT. The encoded protein is CASSPQGLNTEAFF.

As to this clone: The sample contains more than one DNA sequence encoding this CDR3. The CDR3 sequence: CASSLVGGSNEQFF. In nucleotides, the CDR3 is TGTGCCAGCAGCTTAGTCGGGGGATCGAATGAGCAGTTCTTC. The chain combines TRBV7-9 with TRBJ2-1; weak D call: TRBD2 (6 bases). V was cut by 1 base and J by 7 bases, with 11 bases left in between. CDR1 and CDR2 from the germline V gene are SEHNR and FQNEAQ (reference sequence). The CDR3 covers 14 residues.

The chain is built from TRBV5-4 and TRBJ1-1; D remains ambiguous. The CDR3 contains 12 residues. V was trimmed by 1 base and J by 8 bases, leaving 9 bases between them. Germline CDR1 and CDR2: SGHNT and YYREEE (reference sequence). In DNA form, the CDR3 reads TGTGCCAGCAGCTTGACCGGCGCGGAAGCTTTCTTT. Its protein is CASSLTGAEAFF.

CDR3 DNA sequence: TGCGCCAGCAGCTTGGGTATGTGGGGGTCCTACAATGAGCAGTTCTTC. Amino acid sequence: CASSLGMWGSYNEQFF. V usage is TRBV5-1 and J usage is TRBJ2-1, with D perhaps being TRBD1 or TRBD2 (5 bases each). Trimming left V 0 bases short and J 1 base short, with 11 bases between. Germline V gene sequence: CDR1 SGHRS, CDR2 YFSETQ. The CDR3 spans 16 residues.

This clone was seen a single time. CDR3 bases: TGTGCCAGCAGTTATCTAGCGGGAGCCTACAATGAGCAGTTCTTC. Protein: CASSYLAGAYNEQFF. The chain uses TRBV6-2 or TRBV6-3 and TRBJ2-1, with 10 nucleotides matching TRBD2. Germline V gene lookup returns CDR1 MNHEY and CDR2 SVGEGT. CDR3 length equals 15 residues. V was clipped by 3 bases and J by 2 bases; unmatched bases: 1.

CDR3 residues: CASSSPTEQFF. The CDR3 DNA reads as TGTGCCAGCAGCTCCCCCACTGAGCAGTTCTTC. This sequence joins TRBV7-9 and TRBJ2-1; D remains ambiguous. Germline-derived CDR1 and CDR2 are SEHNR and FQNEAQ (reference sequence). The CDR3 is 11 residues long. Trimming took off 4 bases at V and 9 bases at J, with 7 bases between the two ends. Using reference TRBV7-9 and TRBJ2-1 for the parts outside the CDR3, the full variable domain is DTGVSQNPRHKITKRGQNVTFRCDPISEHNRLYWYRQTLGQGPEFLTYFQNEAQLEKSRLLSDRFSAERPKGSFSTLEIQRTEQGDSAMYLCASSSPTEQFFGPGTRLTVL.

The V and J genes are TRBV7-2 and TRBJ1-3, with 8 bases lining up with TRBD1. Trimming took 2 bases from V and 0 from J; bases not matched to a gene: 9. Germline V gene lookup returns CDR1 SGHTA and CDR2 FQGNSA. The CDR3 is made up of 18 amino acids. CDR3 coding DNA: TGTGCCAGCAGCTTACAGGGACAGGTCTTACTCTCTGGAAACACCATATATTTT. This gives the protein CASSLQGQVLLSGNTIYF.

The V call is TRBV2, the J call TRBJ1-1; tentatively, D is TRBD1 (6 bases). The V and J ends lost 1 base and 11 bases respectively, with 17 bases between them. The CDR3 loop spans 14 amino acids. The germline gives CDR1 SNHLY, CDR2 FYNNEI. The CDR3 DNA follows: TGTGCCAGCAGTGAAGGATTAGGACAGCCGATCGCTTTCTTT. Its protein product is CASSEGLGQPIAFF.

The chain combines TRBV7-9 with TRBJ2-7, with 8 bases identical to TRBD1. The length of the CDR3 is 16 residues. V lost 3 bases and J lost 0; bases outside the gene matches: 7. Per germline, CDR1 SEHNR and CDR2 FQNEAQ (reference sequence). This chain's CDR3 is CASSFGTGMSSYEQYF. The CDR3 DNA reads TGTGCCAGCAGCTTTGGGACAGGAATGAGCTCCTACGAGCAGTACTTC.

The chain is built from TRBV5-4 and TRBJ1-6; TRBD1 agrees at 7 bases. Looked up from germline, CDR1 is SGHNT and CDR2 is YYREEE (reference sequence). V shed 1 base and J 3 bases; nucleotides not matched to a gene: 4. The CDR3 runs 16 residues. The CDR3 is CASSLMGQSYNSPLHF. In DNA, the CDR3 is TGTGCCAGCAGCTTGATGGGACAGAGCTATAATTCACCCCTCCACTTT. The variable domain in full, with the rest retrieved from reference TRBV5-4 and TRBJ1-6, is ETGVTQSPTHLIKTRGQQVTLRCSSQSGHNTVSWYQQALGQGPQFIFQYYREEENGRGNFPPRFSGLQFPNYSSELNVNALELDDSALYLCASSLMGQSYNSPLHFGNGTRLTVT.